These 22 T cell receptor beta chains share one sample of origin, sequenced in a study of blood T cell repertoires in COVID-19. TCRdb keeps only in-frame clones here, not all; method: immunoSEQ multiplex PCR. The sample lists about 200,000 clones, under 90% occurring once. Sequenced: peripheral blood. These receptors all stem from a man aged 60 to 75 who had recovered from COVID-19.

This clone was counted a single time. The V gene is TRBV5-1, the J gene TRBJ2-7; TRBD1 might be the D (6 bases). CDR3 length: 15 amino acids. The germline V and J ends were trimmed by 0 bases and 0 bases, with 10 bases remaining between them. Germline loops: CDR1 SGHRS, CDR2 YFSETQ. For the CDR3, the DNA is TGCGCCAGCAGCTTGGAACAGGGACCCTCCTACGAGCAGTACTTC. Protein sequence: CASSLEQGPSYEQYF.

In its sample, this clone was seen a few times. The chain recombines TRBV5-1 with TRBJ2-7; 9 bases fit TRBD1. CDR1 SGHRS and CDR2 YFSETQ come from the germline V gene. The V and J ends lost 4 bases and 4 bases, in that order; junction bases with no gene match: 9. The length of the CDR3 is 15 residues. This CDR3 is CASSPTGTGRYEQYF. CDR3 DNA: TGCGCCAGCAGCCCGACCGGGACAGGGAGGTACGAGCAGTACTTC.

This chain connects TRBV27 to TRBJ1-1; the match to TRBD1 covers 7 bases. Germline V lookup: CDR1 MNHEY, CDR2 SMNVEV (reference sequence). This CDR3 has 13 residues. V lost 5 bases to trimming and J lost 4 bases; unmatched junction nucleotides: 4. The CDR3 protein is CASSGTGVTEAFF. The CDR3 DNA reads TGTGCCAGCAGTGGAACAGGGGTCACTGAAGCTTTCTTT.

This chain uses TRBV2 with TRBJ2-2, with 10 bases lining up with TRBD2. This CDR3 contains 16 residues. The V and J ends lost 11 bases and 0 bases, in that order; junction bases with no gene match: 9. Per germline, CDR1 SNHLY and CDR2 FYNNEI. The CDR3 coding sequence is TGTGCCCGACCAAGGACTAGCGGCACGAACACCGGGGAGCTGTTTTTT. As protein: CARPRTSGTNTGELFF.

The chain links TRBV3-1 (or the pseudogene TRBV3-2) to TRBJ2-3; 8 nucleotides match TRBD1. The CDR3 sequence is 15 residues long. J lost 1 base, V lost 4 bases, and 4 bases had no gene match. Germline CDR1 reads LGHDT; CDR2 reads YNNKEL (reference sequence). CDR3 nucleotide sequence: TGTGCCAGCAGCCGAAGGACAGGGCGCACAGATACGCAGTATTTT. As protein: CASSRRTGRTDTQYF.

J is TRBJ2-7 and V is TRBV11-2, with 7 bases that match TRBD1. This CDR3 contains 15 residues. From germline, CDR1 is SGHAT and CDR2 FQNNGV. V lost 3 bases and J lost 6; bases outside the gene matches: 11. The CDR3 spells CASSLTSGGGSEQYF. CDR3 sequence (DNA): TGTGCCAGCAGCTTGACCTCAGGGGGTGGCTCCGAGCAGTACTTC.

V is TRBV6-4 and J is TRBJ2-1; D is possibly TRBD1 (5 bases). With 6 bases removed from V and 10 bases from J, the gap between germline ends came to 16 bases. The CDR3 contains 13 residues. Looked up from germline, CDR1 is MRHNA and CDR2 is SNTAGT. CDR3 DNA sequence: TGTGCCAGCAGCAGACAGCCTATTTCGGAGCAGTTCTTC. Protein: CASSRQPISEQFF.

CDR3 sequence: CASSHGPDNSPLHF. As DNA, the CDR3 is TGTGCCAGCAGCCACGGTCCTGATAATTCACCCCTCCACTTT. This chain uses TRBV3-1 (or the pseudogene TRBV3-2) with TRBJ1-6; D gene uncertain. V was clipped by 3 bases and J by 5 bases, with 8 bases between them. Germline CDR1 LGHDT, CDR2 YNNKEL (reference sequence). The CDR3 is made up of 14 amino acids.

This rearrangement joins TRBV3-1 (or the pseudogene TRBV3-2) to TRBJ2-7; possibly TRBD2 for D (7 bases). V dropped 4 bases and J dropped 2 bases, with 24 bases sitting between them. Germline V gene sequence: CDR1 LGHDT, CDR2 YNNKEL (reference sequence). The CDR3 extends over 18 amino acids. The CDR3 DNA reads TGTGCCAGCAGCCCCTACTTGGGTGGGGGGGGCTCCCCCTACGAGCAGTACTTC. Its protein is CASSPYLGGGGSPYEQYF.

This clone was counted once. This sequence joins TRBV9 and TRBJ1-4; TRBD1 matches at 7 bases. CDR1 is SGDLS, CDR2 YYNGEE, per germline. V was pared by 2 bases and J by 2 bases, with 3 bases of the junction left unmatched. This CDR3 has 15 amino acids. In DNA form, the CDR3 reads TGTGCCAGCAGCGTTAAGACAGGGACTAATGAAAAACTGTTTTTT. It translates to CASSVKTGTNEKLFF.

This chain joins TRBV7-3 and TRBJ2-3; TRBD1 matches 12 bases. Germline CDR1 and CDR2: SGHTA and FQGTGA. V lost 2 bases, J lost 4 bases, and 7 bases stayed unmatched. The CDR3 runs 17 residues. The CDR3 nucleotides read TGTGCCAGCAGCTTAGGGAGGGGGACAGGGGGCGCAGATACGCAGTATTTT. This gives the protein CASSLGRGTGGADTQYF.

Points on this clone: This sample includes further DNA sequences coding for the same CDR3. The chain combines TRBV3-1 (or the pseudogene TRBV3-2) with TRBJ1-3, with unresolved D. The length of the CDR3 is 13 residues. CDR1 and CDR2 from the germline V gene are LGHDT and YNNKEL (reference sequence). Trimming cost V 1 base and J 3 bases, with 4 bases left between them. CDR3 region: CASSQVGGNTIYF. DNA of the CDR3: TGTGCCAGCAGCCAAGTCGGTGGAAACACCATATATTTT.

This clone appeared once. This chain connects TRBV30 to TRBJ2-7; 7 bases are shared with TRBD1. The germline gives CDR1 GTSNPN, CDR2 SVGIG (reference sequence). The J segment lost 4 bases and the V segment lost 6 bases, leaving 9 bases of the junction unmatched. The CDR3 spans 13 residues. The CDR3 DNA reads TGTGCCTGTTCCCAGGGGGTGGGATACGAGCAGTACTTC. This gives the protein CACSQGVGYEQYF.

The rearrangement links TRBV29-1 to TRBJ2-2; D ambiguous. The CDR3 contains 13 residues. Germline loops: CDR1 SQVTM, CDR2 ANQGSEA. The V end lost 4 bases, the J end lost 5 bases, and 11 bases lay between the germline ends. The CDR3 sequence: CSVGLLNTGELFF. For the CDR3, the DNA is TGCAGCGTTGGTCTACTGAATACCGGGGAGCTGTTTTTT.

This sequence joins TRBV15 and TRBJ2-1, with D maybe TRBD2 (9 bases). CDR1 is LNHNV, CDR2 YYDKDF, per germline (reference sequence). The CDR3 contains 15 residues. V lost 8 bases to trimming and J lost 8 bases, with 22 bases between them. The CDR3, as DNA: TGTGCCACCCAGGGGGCGGTAGCGGGAGACCATGAGCAGTTCTTC. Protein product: CATQGAVAGDHEQFF.

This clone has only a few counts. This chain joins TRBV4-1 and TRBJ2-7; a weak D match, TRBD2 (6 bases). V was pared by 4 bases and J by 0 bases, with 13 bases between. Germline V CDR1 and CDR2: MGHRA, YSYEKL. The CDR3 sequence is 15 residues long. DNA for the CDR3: TGCGCCAGCAGCCTAGGGACTTGGGTCTCCTACGAGCAGTACTTC. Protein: CASSLGTWVSYEQYF.

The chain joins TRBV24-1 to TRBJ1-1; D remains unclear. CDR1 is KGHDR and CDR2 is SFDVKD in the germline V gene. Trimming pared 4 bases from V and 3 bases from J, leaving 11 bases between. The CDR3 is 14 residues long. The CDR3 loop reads CATSEGGWDTEAFF. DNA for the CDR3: TGTGCCACCAGTGAGGGCGGGTGGGACACTGAAGCTTTCTTT.

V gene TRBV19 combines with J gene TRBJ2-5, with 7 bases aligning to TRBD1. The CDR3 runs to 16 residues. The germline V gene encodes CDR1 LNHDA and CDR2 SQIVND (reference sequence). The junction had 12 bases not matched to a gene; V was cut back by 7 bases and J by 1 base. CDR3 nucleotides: TGTGCCAGTACCACAGGGGAAAGACAGCCCCAAGAGACCCAGTACTTC. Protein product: CASTTGERQPQETQYF. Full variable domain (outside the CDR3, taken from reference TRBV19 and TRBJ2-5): DGGITQSPKYLFRKEGQNVTLSCEQNLNHDAMYWYRQDPGQGLRLIYYSQIVNDFQKGDIAEGYSVSREKKESFPLTVTSAQKNPTAFYLCASTTGERQPQETQYFGPGTRLLVL.

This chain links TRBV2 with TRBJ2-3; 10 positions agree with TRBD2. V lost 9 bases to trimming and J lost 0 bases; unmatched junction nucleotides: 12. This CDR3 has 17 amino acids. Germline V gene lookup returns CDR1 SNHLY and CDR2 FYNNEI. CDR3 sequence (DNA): TGTGCCAGTCGTAGCGGGGGGCCCTCTTCTAGCACAGATACGCAGTATTTT. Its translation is CASRSGGPSSSTDTQYF. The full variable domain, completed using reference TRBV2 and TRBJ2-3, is EPEVTQTPSHQVTQMGQEVILRCVPISNHLYFYWYRQILGQKVEFLVSFYNNEISEKSEIFDDQFSVERPDGSNFTLKIRSTKLEDSAMYFCASRSGGPSSSTDTQYFGPGTRLTVL.

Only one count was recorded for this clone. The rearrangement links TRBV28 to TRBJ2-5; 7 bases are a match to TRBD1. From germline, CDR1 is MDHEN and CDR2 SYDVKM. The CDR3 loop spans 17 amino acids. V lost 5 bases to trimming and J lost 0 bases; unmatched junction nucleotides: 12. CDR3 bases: TGTGCCAGCAGTCCCATTCCGGGACAGCAGTACCAAGAGACCCAGTACTTC. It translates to CASSPIPGQQYQETQYF.

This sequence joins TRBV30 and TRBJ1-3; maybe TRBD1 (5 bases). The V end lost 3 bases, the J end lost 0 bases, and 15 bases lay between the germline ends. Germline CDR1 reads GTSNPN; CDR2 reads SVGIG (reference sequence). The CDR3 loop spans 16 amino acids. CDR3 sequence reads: CAWSPGLTSSGNTIYF. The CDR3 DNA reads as TGTGCCTGGAGCCCGGGACTCACGAGCTCTGGAAACACCATATATTTT.

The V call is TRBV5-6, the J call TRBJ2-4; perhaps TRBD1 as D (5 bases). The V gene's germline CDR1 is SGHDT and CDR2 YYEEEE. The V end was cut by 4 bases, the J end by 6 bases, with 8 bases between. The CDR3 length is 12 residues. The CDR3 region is CASSRDRNIQYF. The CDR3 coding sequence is TGTGCCAGCAGCCGTGACAGAAACATTCAGTACTTC.